These 30 T cell receptor beta chains share one sample of origin, sequenced in a study of cytomegalovirus exposure and HLA in healthy donors. 13 Jbeta primers and 60 Vbeta primers were used for the PCR. Using immunoSEQ multiplex PCR, the repertoire was profiled, and TCRdb retains in-frame clones only, with some absent. Found here are 100,000 to 120,000 clones, 82% of them singletons; the top ten hold about 2.7%. The source material was PBMCs. All receptors come from a woman under 30 in good health and CMV-seronegative.

The V gene is TRBV9, the J gene TRBJ1-3; 9 bases agree with TRBD1. The J segment lost 4 bases and the V segment lost 0 bases, leaving 17 bases of the junction unmatched. CDR3 length: 20 amino acids. The germline V gene encodes CDR1 SGDLS and CDR2 YYNGEE. DNA for the CDR3: TGTGCCAGCAGCGTAGACCCGGGACAGGGTATATACGACTCCGGAAACACCATATATTTT. The encoded protein is CASSVDPGQGIYDSGNTIYF.

This chain joins TRBV27 and TRBJ1-5; 8 positions agree with TRBD1. Losses at the gene ends were 5 bases for V and 7 bases for J; bases not matched to a gene: 13. Germline CDR1 reads MNHEY; CDR2 reads SMNVEV (reference sequence). The CDR3 is made up of 16 amino acids. DNA of the CDR3: TGTGCCAGCAGTCCCCGGACAGGGAGTTGGGACCAGCCCCAGCATTTT. This encodes CASSPRTGSWDQPQHF.

CDR3 nucleotides: TGCGCCAGCAGCCAAGATGCCGGGGGGGATCAGCCCCAGCATTTT. This gives the protein CASSQDAGGDQPQHF. V is TRBV4-3 and J is TRBJ1-5, with D possibly TRBD1 on 5 matching bases. The germline gives CDR1 LGHNA, CDR2 YSLEER. The CDR3 runs to 15 residues. V was trimmed by 0 bases and J by 5 bases, leaving 11 bases between them.

This clone appeared a few times. The V and J genes are TRBV6-6 and TRBJ2-7; 8 bases map to TRBD1. V gave up 0 bases and J gave up 5 bases; unmatched junction bases: 3. Looked up from germline, CDR1 is MNHNY and CDR2 is SVGAGI (reference sequence). The CDR3 contains 14 residues. The DNA for the CDR3 is TGTGCCAGCAGTTACTCCAGGGGGCTGAACGAGCAGTACTTC. Protein: CASSYSRGLNEQYF.

The chain joins TRBV29-1 to TRBJ1-1; 8 positions agree with TRBD1. The CDR3 has 13 amino acids. Trimming took 6 bases from V and 4 from J; bases not matched to a gene: 7. Per germline, CDR1 SQVTM and CDR2 ANQGSEA. CDR3 DNA sequence: TGCAGCGTAGACAGGGGTGGAGGCACTGAAGCTTTCTTT. This encodes CSVDRGGGTEAFF. The full variable domain, completed using reference TRBV29-1 and TRBJ1-1, is SAVISQKPSRDICQRGTSLTIQCQVDSQVTMMFWYRQQPGQSLTLIATANQGSEATYESGFVIDKFPISRPNLTFSTLTVSNMSPEDSSIYLCSVDRGGGTEAFFGQGTRLTVV.

The rearrangement joins TRBV9 to TRBJ1-2; 7 positions match TRBD1. In germline, CDR1 is SGDLS, CDR2 YYNGEE. The CDR3 has 14 residues. Losses at the gene ends were 0 bases for V and 4 bases for J; bases not matched to a gene: 3. The CDR3 loop is CASSVEGAGYGYTF. CDR3 coding DNA: TGTGCCAGCAGCGTAGAGGGGGCAGGCTATGGCTACACCTTC.

The V gene is TRBV10-1, the J gene TRBJ2-7; the D is unclear. The germline gives CDR1 WNHNN, CDR2 SYGVQD (reference sequence). This CDR3 is built from 12 residues. V dropped 8 bases and J dropped 3 bases, with 11 bases sitting between them. CDR3 coding DNA: TGCGCCAGCCGCGGCTCCTACTACGAGCAGTACGTC. This gives the protein CASRGSYYEQYV.

This sequence joins TRBV5-6 and TRBJ1-1; the D gene is possibly TRBD1 (5 bases). Germline V gene lookup returns CDR1 SGHDT and CDR2 YYEEEE. The CDR3 sequence is 14 residues long. The ends were cut back, 2 bases at V and 6 bases at J, with 14 bases in the middle. CDR3: CASSLQVPLAEAFF. CDR3 in DNA: TGTGCCAGCAGCTTACAGGTTCCGTTGGCTGAAGCTTTCTTT.

This chain's CDR3 is CASKEDSLGTNYGYTF. CDR3 DNA sequence: TGTGCCAGTAAAGAGGACAGTCTGGGCACTAACTATGGCTACACCTTC. This chain connects TRBV19 to TRBJ1-2; D perhaps matches TRBD1 (6 bases). The germline V gene encodes CDR1 LNHDA and CDR2 SQIVND (reference sequence). The CDR3 totals 16 residues. V was pared by 7 bases and J by 0 bases, with 18 bases between.

This chain links TRBV28 with TRBJ1-5; TRBD1 might be the D (6 bases). V lost 2 bases and J lost 4, with 12 bases in between. Per germline, CDR1 MDHEN and CDR2 SYDVKM. The CDR3 covers 15 residues. CDR3 residues: CASSLPRQANQPQHF. The CDR3 nucleotides read TGTGCCAGCAGTTTACCCAGACAGGCTAATCAGCCCCAGCATTTT.

V gene TRBV2 combines with J gene TRBJ1-4; D is unresolved. CDR1 and CDR2 from the germline V gene are SNHLY and FYNNEI. Trimming pared 7 bases from V and 0 bases from J, leaving 9 bases between. This CDR3 has 14 amino acids. The CDR3: CASNQLATNEKLFF. In nucleotides, the CDR3 is TGTGCCAGCAATCAACTTGCAACTAATGAAAAACTGTTTTTT.

The V call is TRBV29-1, the J call TRBJ1-1; tentative D call: TRBD1 (5 bases). Trimming removed 6 bases from V and 5 bases from J, with 19 bases in between. The germline V gene encodes CDR1 SQVTM and CDR2 ANQGSEA. The length of the CDR3 is 14 residues. The CDR3: CSVTLGGVGTEAFF. CDR3 in DNA: TGCAGCGTCACATTGGGAGGGGTAGGGACTGAAGCTTTCTTT.

This clone was detected once. The rearrangement links TRBV6-5 to TRBJ2-1, with a possible D match to TRBD1 (6 bases). CDR1 is MNHEY and CDR2 is SVGAGI in the germline V gene. V lost 1 base, J lost 10 bases, and 14 bases lay in between. The length of the CDR3 is 14 residues. The CDR3 protein is CASSYYGTTGEQFF. The CDR3 coding sequence is TGTGCCAGCAGTTACTACGGGACAACCGGGGAGCAGTTCTTC.

The chain couples TRBV9 to TRBJ1-1; 7 bases are a match to TRBD1. Germline V lookup: CDR1 SGDLS, CDR2 YYNGEE. The CDR3 spans 14 residues. The junction had 3 bases not matched to a gene; V was cut back by 3 bases and J by 1 base. CDR3 bases: TGTGCCAGCAGCGCAGGGACAGCGAACACTGAAGCTTTCTTT. Its protein product is CASSAGTANTEAFF.

The CDR3 DNA follows: TGTGCCAGCAGCTTAGTACAGGGGGGTGACTTAACCTACGAGCAGTACTTC. Its protein is CASSLVQGGDLTYEQYF. J is TRBJ2-7 and V is TRBV7-9; 8 nucleotides line up with TRBD1. Germline values: CDR1 SEHNR, CDR2 FQNEAQ (reference sequence). The CDR3 length is 17 residues. V was clipped by 1 base and J by 2 bases; unmatched bases: 10.

The V call is TRBV27, the J call TRBJ2-1, with 9 bases that match TRBD2. The ends lost 3 bases at V and 8 bases at J; junction bases unmatched: 8. CDR1 is MNHEY and CDR2 is SMNVEV in the germline V gene (reference sequence). This CDR3 spans 15 amino acids. The CDR3 sequence is CASSLVGGRADEQFF. For the CDR3, the DNA is TGTGCCAGCAGTTTGGTAGGCGGGAGGGCCGATGAGCAGTTCTTC.

This chain joins TRBV19 and TRBJ1-6, with D tentatively TRBD1 (5 bases). The CDR3 runs to 16 residues. V gave up 6 bases and J gave up 0 bases, with 12 bases separating them. Germline CDR1 is LNHDA and CDR2 is SQIVND (reference sequence). CDR3 DNA sequence: TGTGCCAGTAGCGGGCGGGGCAGCTCCTATAATTCACCCCTCCACTTT. It codes for CASSGRGSSYNSPLHF. The whole variable domain, filled in from reference TRBV19 and TRBJ1-6, reads DGGITQSPKYLFRKEGQNVTLSCEQNLNHDAMYWYRQDPGQGLRLIYYSQIVNDFQKGDIAEGYSVSREKKESFPLTVTSAQKNPTAFYLCASSGRGSSYNSPLHFGNGTRLTVT.

The rearrangement joins TRBV18 to TRBJ1-1; 7 positions agree with TRBD1. CDR1 is KGHSH and CDR2 is LQKENI in the germline V gene. This CDR3 comprises 15 residues. The J segment lost 3 bases and the V segment lost 1 base, leaving 5 bases of the junction unmatched. The CDR3 is CASSPRHRGDTEAFF. DNA of the CDR3: TGTGCCAGCTCACCACGGCACAGGGGTGACACTGAAGCTTTCTTT.

The rearrangement joins TRBV10-1 to TRBJ2-2, with 7 bases identical to TRBD2. Trimming removed 6 bases from V and 5 bases from J; junction bases left unmatched: 15. This CDR3 is built from 17 residues. Germline values: CDR1 WNHNN, CDR2 SYGVQD (reference sequence). CDR3 residues: CASSDPAGSGLTGELFF. CDR3 nucleotides: TGCGCCAGCAGCGACCCAGCGGGGAGCGGACTTACCGGGGAGCTGTTTTTT.

This chain's CDR3 is CASSYSGSIAYEQYF. As DNA, the CDR3 is TGTGCCAGCAGTTACTCCGGGTCTATCGCCTACGAGCAGTACTTC. The rearrangement links TRBV6-5 to TRBJ2-7, with D hard to call. CDR3 size: 15 residues. Trimming left V 0 bases short and J 2 bases short, with 11 bases between. The germline CDR1 and CDR2 sequences are MNHEY and SVGAGI.

This rearrangement joins TRBV7-8 to TRBJ2-3, with TRBD2 as a possible D gene (7 bases). V gave up 1 base and J gave up 4 bases, with 12 bases separating them. In germline, CDR1 is SGHVS, CDR2 FQNEAQ. The CDR3 loop spans 15 amino acids. The CDR3: CASSLEGGMPDTQYF. The CDR3 DNA sequence: TGTGCCAGCAGCTTAGAGGGGGGGATGCCAGATACGCAGTATTTT.

The chain joins TRBV21-1 to TRBJ2-1; the tabulated D call, TRBD1, remains unverified against the DNA. TRBV21-1 is an annotated pseudogene. The CDR3 spans 21 residues. The CDR3: CASSKALSAGLADTSYNEQFF. As DNA, the CDR3 is TGTGCCAGCAGCAAAGCGCTTTCGGCAGGGCTCGCGGATACCTCCTACAATGAGCAGTTCTTC.

The chain links TRBV6-1 to TRBJ2-2; D possibly corresponds to TRBD1 (6 bases). Germline lookup yields CDR1 MNHNS and CDR2 SASEGT. The CDR3 has 15 amino acids. The V end was cut by 8 bases, the J end by 2 bases, with 15 bases between. In nucleotides, the CDR3 is TGTGCCAGCCGAAGACAGGCTGTAAACACCGGGGAGCTGTTTTTT. Its protein is CASRRQAVNTGELFF.

The chain combines TRBV23-1 with TRBJ1-5; possible D gene TRBD1, 6 bases. TRBV23-1 is labeled an ORF, and its function is uncertain. This CDR3 is 17 amino acids long. Trimming stripped 2 bases from V and 3 bases from J, with 17 bases between. CDR3 in DNA: TGCGCCAGCAGTCAAGCGTCACAGGGTTGGAACAATCAGCCCCAGCATTTT. It yields the protein CASSQASQGWNNQPQHF.

The CDR3 DNA reads as TGTGCCAGCATACAGGGGGTGAGCAATCAGCCCCAGCATTTT. The encoded protein is CASIQGVSNQPQHF. V usage is TRBV6-1 and J usage is TRBJ1-5, with 8 bases fitting TRBD1. The junction had 3 bases not matched to a gene; V was cut back by 7 bases and J by 1 base. Germline V gives CDR1 MNHNS, CDR2 SASEGT. This CDR3 contains 14 residues.

The J gene is TRBJ1-3, the V gene TRBV5-6; no definite D call. The CDR3 spans 15 residues. From germline, CDR1 is SGHDT and CDR2 YYEEEE. The V and J ends lost 0 bases and 1 base respectively, with 8 bases between them. The CDR3 DNA follows: TGTGCCAGCAGCTTGGACAGTAGGTCTGGAAACACCATATATTTT. It codes for CASSLDSRSGNTIYF.

This chain connects TRBV5-1 to TRBJ1-6; D remains ambiguous. Per germline, CDR1 SGHRS and CDR2 YFSETQ. This CDR3 spans 14 amino acids. V was trimmed by 2 bases and J by 7 bases, leaving 10 bases between them. CDR3 sequence reads: CASSFQDWNSPLHF. For the CDR3, the DNA is TGCGCCAGCAGCTTTCAGGATTGGAATTCACCCCTCCACTTT.

This clone has only a few counts. This rearrangement joins TRBV6-5 to TRBJ1-1, with D unresolved. The length of the CDR3 is 14 residues. V was cut by 0 bases and J by 6 bases, with 11 bases left in between. The germline V gene has CDR1 MNHEY and CDR2 SVGAGI. The CDR3 DNA sequence: TGTGCCAGCAGTTACTCGGGGAGTGAGGCTGAAGCTTTCTTT. Encoded protein: CASSYSGSEAEAFF.

The genes are TRBV6-1 and TRBJ1-5, with no clear D. V dropped 2 bases and J dropped 5 bases, with 13 bases sitting between them. Germline lookup yields CDR1 MNHNS and CDR2 SASEGT. There are 15 residues in the CDR3. CDR3 sequence reads: CASSESAALDQPQHF. In nucleotides, the CDR3 is TGTGCCAGCAGTGAAAGCGCAGCGTTAGATCAGCCCCAGCATTTT.

The rearrangement uses TRBV6-1 and TRBJ1-1; 8 nucleotides agree with TRBD1. The junction had 7 bases not matched to a gene; V was cut back by 6 bases and J by 4 bases. Germline CDR1 and CDR2: MNHNS and SASEGT. This CDR3 comprises 14 residues. The CDR3 loop reads CASRTDRGSTEAFF. The CDR3 bases are TGTGCCAGCAGGACCGACAGGGGAAGCACTGAAGCTTTCTTT.